The source of this T cell receptor beta chain is a study of shared clonotypes between healthy human individuals. The overall study: Ranging from 18 to 49 in age, donors were two women and a few men.

Every donor, a Caucasian adult, lived in Nashville, Tennessee. As regards this clone: Its antigen is unknown.

Study-wide results and caveats: Even with large depth, rarefaction showed that sorted-subset sequencing was incomplete. Clonotype sharing across a handful of donors was observed for around 5% of naive CD4 clonotypes.

Trimming took 1 base from V and 3 from J, leaving 11 bases between them. This CDR3 contains 14 residues. The germline CDR1 and CDR2 sequences are SGHRS and YFSETQ. Data came from immunoSEQ multiplex PCR; TCRdb stores just in-frame clones and leaves some out. The data show around 2.1 million clones, approximately 96% seen once. The V gene is TRBV5-1, the J gene TRBJ2-7; D may be TRBD1 (5 bases). Material: naive CD4+ T cells sorted from blood. As for subset: CD45RA+ positively selected. This TCR derives from a man aged 18 to 30 in good health. CDR3 region: CASSLRDSHYEQYF. CDR3 nucleotides: TGCGCCAGCAGCTTGCGAGACAGTCACTACGAGCAGTACTTC.